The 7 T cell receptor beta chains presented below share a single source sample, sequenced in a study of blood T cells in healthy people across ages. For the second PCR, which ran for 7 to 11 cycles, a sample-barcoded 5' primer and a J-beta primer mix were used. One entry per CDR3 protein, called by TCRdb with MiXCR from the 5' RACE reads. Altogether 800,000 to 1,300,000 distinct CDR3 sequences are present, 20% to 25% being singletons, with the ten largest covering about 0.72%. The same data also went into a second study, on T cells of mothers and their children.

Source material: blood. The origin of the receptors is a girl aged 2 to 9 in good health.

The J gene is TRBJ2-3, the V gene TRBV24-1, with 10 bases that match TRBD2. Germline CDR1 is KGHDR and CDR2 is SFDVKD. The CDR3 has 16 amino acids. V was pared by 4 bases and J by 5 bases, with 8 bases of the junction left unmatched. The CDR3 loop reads CATSDPGLAAEDTQYF. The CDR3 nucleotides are TGTGCCACCAGTGACCCTGGACTAGCGGCGGAAGATACGCAGTATTTT.

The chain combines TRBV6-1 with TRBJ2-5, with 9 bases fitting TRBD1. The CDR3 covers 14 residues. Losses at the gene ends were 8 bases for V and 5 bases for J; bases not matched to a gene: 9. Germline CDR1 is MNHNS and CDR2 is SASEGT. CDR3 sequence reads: CASYAGTGSETQYF. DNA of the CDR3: TGTGCCAGCTATGCCGGGACAGGGTCCGAGACCCAGTACTTC.

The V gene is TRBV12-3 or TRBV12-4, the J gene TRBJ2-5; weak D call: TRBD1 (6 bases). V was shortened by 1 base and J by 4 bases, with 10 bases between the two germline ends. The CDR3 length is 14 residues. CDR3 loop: CASSLGQAVETQYF. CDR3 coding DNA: TGTGCCAGCAGTTTAGGACAGGCAGTAGAGACCCAGTACTTC.

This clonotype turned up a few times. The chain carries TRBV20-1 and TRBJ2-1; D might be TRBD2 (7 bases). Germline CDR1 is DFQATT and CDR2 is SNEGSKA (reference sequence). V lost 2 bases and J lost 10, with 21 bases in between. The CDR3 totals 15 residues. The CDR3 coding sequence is TGCAGTGCTAGAAAGGCGGGGGCCCTTGGGGGGGAGCAGTTCTTC. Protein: CSARKAGALGGEQFF.

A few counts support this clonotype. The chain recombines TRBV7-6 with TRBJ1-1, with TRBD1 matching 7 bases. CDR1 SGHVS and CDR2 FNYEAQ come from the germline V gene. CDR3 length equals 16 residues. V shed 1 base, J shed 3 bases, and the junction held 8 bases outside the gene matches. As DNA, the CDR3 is TGTGCCAGCAGCTTAGGTGGGGACAGACTGGACACTGAAGCTTTCTTT. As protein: CASSLGGDRLDTEAFF.

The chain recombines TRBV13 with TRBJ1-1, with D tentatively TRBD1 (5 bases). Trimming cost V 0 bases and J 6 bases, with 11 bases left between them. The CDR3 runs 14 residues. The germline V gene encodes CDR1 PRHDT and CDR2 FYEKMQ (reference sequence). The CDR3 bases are TGTGCCAGCAGCTTAGGCCATGAAGGGGCTGAAGCTTTCTTT. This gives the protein CASSLGHEGAEAFF. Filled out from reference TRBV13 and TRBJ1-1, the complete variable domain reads AAGVIQSPRHLIKEKRETATLKCYPIPRHDTVYWYQQGPGQDPQFLISFYEKMQSDKGSIPDRFSAQQFSDYHSELNMSSLELGDSALYFCASSLGHEGAEAFFGQGTRLTVV.

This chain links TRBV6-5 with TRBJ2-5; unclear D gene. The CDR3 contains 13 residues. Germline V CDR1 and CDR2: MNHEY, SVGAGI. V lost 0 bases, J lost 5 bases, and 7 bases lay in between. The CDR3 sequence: CASSYSMMETQYF. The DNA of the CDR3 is TGTGCCAGCAGTTACTCGATGATGGAGACCCAGTACTTC.